These 20 T cell receptor beta chains originate from one sample sequenced in a study of circulating and synovial CD4+ cells in juvenile arthritis. Produced via immunoSEQ multiplex PCR; TCRdb's table is partial and in-frame only. Of over 30,000 clones in the sample, about 94% are singletons; the top ten hold around 0.66%. Source material: CD4+ T cells from blood. These receptor sequences come from a human donor with juvenile idiopathic arthritis.

The rearrangement joins TRBV7-6 to TRBJ2-5; 9 bases line up with TRBD1. CDR3 size: 15 residues. V was clipped by 3 bases and J by 2 bases; unmatched bases: 4. CDR1 is SGHVS, CDR2 FNYEAQ, per germline. Here the CDR3 DNA reads TGTGCCAGCAGCTTCCCCGGGACAGGGCAAGAGACCCAGTACTTC. Its translation: CASSFPGTGQETQYF.

Concerning this clone: Additional DNA sequences in this sample encode the identical CDR3. The rearrangement joins TRBV19 to TRBJ1-6; D gene uncertain. The CDR3 consists of 16 residues. Per the germline V gene, CDR1 is LNHDA and CDR2 is SQIVND (reference sequence). V lost 6 bases and J lost 6, with 18 bases in between. The CDR3, as DNA: TGTGCCAGTAGCCCTGCGAGACTGATTCTTAATTCACCCCTCCACTTT. It is translated as CASSPARLILNSPLHF.

The chain recombines TRBV6-4 with TRBJ1-1; D gene unclear. The germline gives CDR1 MRHNA, CDR2 SNTAGT. The CDR3 length is 14 residues. V was cut by 6 bases and J by 0 bases, with 11 bases left in between. The CDR3 sequence: CASRREGLNTEAFF. CDR3 sequence (DNA): TGTGCCAGCAGGAGGGAGGGATTGAACACTGAAGCTTTCTTT.

The chain uses TRBV5-6 and TRBJ1-1, with 8 bases that match TRBD1. There are 15 residues in the CDR3. The V gene end was trimmed by 4 bases and the J gene end by 5 bases; junction bases not matched to a gene: 10. The V gene's germline CDR1 is SGHDT and CDR2 YYEEEE. In DNA, the CDR3 is TGTGCCAGCAGCCGAAATAACAGGGGGGGGACTGAAGCTTTCTTT. The encoded protein is CASSRNNRGGTEAFF.

The chain employs TRBV6-5 and TRBJ2-7, with 7 bases identical to TRBD1. The CDR3 covers 15 residues. Per germline, CDR1 MNHEY and CDR2 SVGAGI. The V and J ends lost 6 bases and 0 bases, in that order; junction bases with no gene match: 8. The CDR3 here is CASSRRQGSSYEQYF. Written as DNA, the CDR3 is TGTGCCAGCAGCCGTCGACAGGGTAGCTCCTACGAGCAGTACTTC.

In its sample, this clone was seen once. J is TRBJ2-5 and V is TRBV20-1; possibly TRBD1 for D (5 bases). Trimming cost V 6 bases and J 5 bases, with 7 bases left between them. This CDR3 has 10 residues. The germline V gene has CDR1 DFQATT and CDR2 SNEGSKA (reference sequence). The CDR3 DNA sequence: TGCAGTGCGGGGCAGGAGACCCAGTACTTC. Its protein is CSAGQETQYF.

The sample holds one count of this clone. V and J are TRBV10-3 and TRBJ2-3, with 9 bases identical to TRBD2. With 4 bases clipped from V and 6 bases from J, the junction kept 2 bases outside the gene matches. The CDR3 runs to 13 residues. Germline CDR1 is ENHRY and CDR2 is SYGVKD. As DNA, the CDR3 is TGTGCCATCAGTGGTGGACTAGCGGATACGCAGTATTTT. Encoded protein: CAISGGLADTQYF.

This clone was picked up one time. This sequence joins TRBV19 and TRBJ2-7; TRBD2 matches at 7 bases. Trimming took 6 bases from V and 0 from J; bases not matched to a gene: 8. Germline loops: CDR1 LNHDA, CDR2 SQIVND (reference sequence). CDR3 length: 15 amino acids. CDR3 in amino acids: CASRERGLSSYEQYF. Here the CDR3 DNA reads TGTGCCAGTAGGGAGAGGGGACTAAGCTCCTACGAGCAGTACTTC.

In the case of this clone: This sample also contains other DNA sequences that code for the same CDR3. This chain links TRBV13 with TRBJ1-6; possibly TRBD1 for D (6 bases). The CDR3 runs to 14 residues. V was clipped by 3 bases and J by 13 bases, with 16 bases between them. Germline V lookup: CDR1 PRHDT, CDR2 FYEKMQ (reference sequence). This CDR3 is CASSFTGSLSPLHF. In DNA form, the CDR3 reads TGTGCCAGCAGCTTCACAGGGTCCCTTTCCCCCCTCCACTTT. Full variable domain (missing parts from reference TRBV13 and TRBJ1-6): AAGVIQSPRHLIKEKRETATLKCYPIPRHDTVYWYQQGPGQDPQFLISFYEKMQSDKGSIPDRFSAQQFSDYHSELNMSSLELGDSALYFCASSFTGSLSPLHFGNGTRLTVT.

The rearrangement links TRBV5-1 to TRBJ1-4, with D hard to call. Germline loops: CDR1 SGHRS, CDR2 YFSETQ. Trimming removed 7 bases from V and 3 bases from J, with 19 bases in between. The CDR3 has 16 amino acids. CDR3 in amino acids: CASSARINAANEKLFF. The CDR3 bases are TGCGCCAGCTCGGCCAGAATTAATGCGGCTAATGAAAAACTGTTTTTT.

V usage is TRBV19 and J usage is TRBJ1-5; D perhaps matches TRBD1 (5 bases). CDR3 length: 16 amino acids. V lost 6 bases to trimming and J lost 1 base, with 16 bases between them. Germline V gene sequence: CDR1 LNHDA, CDR2 SQIVND (reference sequence). CDR3 sequence reads: CASRRDSPGSNQPQHF. CDR3 sequence (DNA): TGTGCCAGTAGAAGGGACTCCCCAGGAAGCAATCAGCCCCAGCATTTT.

V usage is TRBV7-3 and J usage is TRBJ2-7; TRBD2 might be the D (5 bases). The CDR3 sequence is 14 residues long. The germline gives CDR1 SGHTA, CDR2 FQGTGA. The V end was cut by 5 bases, the J end by 2 bases, with 13 bases between. CDR3 nucleotide sequence: TGTGCCAGCAGCCCAAACGGAGGTCCCTACGAGCAGTACTTC. This gives the protein CASSPNGGPYEQYF.

J is TRBJ2-7 and V is TRBV18; maybe TRBD1 (6 bases). Germline V gene data show CDR1 as KGHSH and CDR2 as LQKENI. The CDR3 is 12 amino acids. Between the trimmed V and J ends, which lost 3 bases and 6 bases, there was a span of 9 bases. The CDR3 bases are TGTGCCAGCTCACCCCAGGGGACCGAGCAGTACTTC. The encoded protein is CASSPQGTEQYF.

The chain employs TRBV5-1 and TRBJ1-1, with a weak D call TRBD1 (5 bases). CDR1 and CDR2 from the germline V gene are SGHRS and YFSETQ. This CDR3 has 16 residues. V was clipped by 1 base and J by 2 bases, with 15 bases between them. This CDR3 reads CASSLLPTGENTEAFF. The CDR3 bases are TGCGCCAGCAGCTTGCTCCCTACGGGGGAAAACACTGAAGCTTTCTTT.

The J gene is TRBJ2-2, the V gene TRBV9, with TRBD2 identical over 9 bases. V dropped 0 bases and J dropped 1; count of bases not matched to a gene: 1. This CDR3 is 16 amino acids long. Germline loops: CDR1 SGDLS, CDR2 YYNGEE. CDR3 bases: TGTGCCAGCAGCGTAGAACTAGCGGGGAACACCGGGGAGCTGTTTTTT. This sequence encodes CASSVELAGNTGELFF.

The chain carries TRBV6-6 and TRBJ2-7; no firm D call. The length of the CDR3 is 14 residues. The V end lost 6 bases, the J end lost 0 bases, and 12 bases lay between the germline ends. The germline V gene encodes CDR1 MNHNY and CDR2 SVGAGI (reference sequence). The CDR3 DNA follows: TGTGCCAGCAGGCCCAGTCCTAGCTCCTACGAGCAGTACTTC. It specifies CASRPSPSSYEQYF.

The V call is TRBV4-3, the J call TRBJ1-2; 8 bases line up with TRBD1. Germline CDR1 LGHNA, CDR2 YSLEER. J lost 5 bases, V lost 0 bases, and 11 bases had no gene match. The CDR3 has 17 residues. In nucleotides, the CDR3 is TGCGCCAGCAGCCAAGATATCACAGGGGGGCGTCTTTATGGCTACACCTTC. Translating it yields CASSQDITGGRLYGYTF.

The chain joins TRBV6-5 to TRBJ2-7, with D perhaps matching TRBD1 (6 bases). CDR1 and CDR2 (germline): MNHEY, SVGAGI. This CDR3 is 15 amino acids long. V lost 4 bases and J 3 bases, leaving 16 bases between the germline ends. The CDR3 reads CASSSDPGQIYEQYF. The CDR3 region has the DNA TGTGCCAGCAGTTCCGATCCGGGACAAATCTACGAGCAGTACTTC.

This sequence joins TRBV15 and TRBJ2-5, with a tentative D call TRBD2 (7 bases). CDR3 length equals 17 residues. V was trimmed by 3 bases and J by 1 base, leaving 18 bases between them. CDR1 and CDR2 from the germline V gene are LNHNV and YYDKDF (reference sequence). DNA of the CDR3: TGTGCCACCAGCAGGGGGGGGGCCAGGAGTTTCCAAGAGACCCAGTACTTC. It encodes CATSRGGARSFQETQYF.

The chain couples TRBV29-1 to TRBJ1-2; no firm D call. Trimming took 6 bases from V and 4 from J, leaving 12 bases between them. This CDR3 is built from 12 residues. Germline V gene sequence: CDR1 SQVTM, CDR2 ANQGSEA. In DNA, the CDR3 is TGCAGCGTCGTCCAGGCGGGCTATGGCTACACCTTC. Encoded protein: CSVVQAGYGYTF. Variable domain in full (rest from reference TRBV29-1 and TRBJ1-2): SAVISQKPSRDICQRGTSLTIQCQVDSQVTMMFWYRQQPGQSLTLIATANQGSEATYESGFVIDKFPISRPNLTFSTLTVSNMSPEDSSIYLCSVVQAGYGYTFGSGTRLTVV.